This T cell receptor (beta chain) was observed in a study of CD8+ T cells in alopecia areata. Concerning this clone: Its antigen is not known.

In each case, RNA was isolated and then reverse transcribed into cDNA as the sequencing template. Method: immunoSEQ multiplex PCR; TCRdb's copy keeps in-frame clones and lacks some. Here the sample spans around 150,000 clones, less than 65% being singletons. Whole-study results and caveats: Lesional scalp exceeded normal scalp in clonality, especially in alopecia totalis/universalis.

The length of the CDR3 is 14 residues. The junction had 11 bases not matched to a gene; V was cut back by 7 bases and J by 5 bases. The rearrangement links TRBV23-1 to TRBJ2-7; 7 bases are a match to TRBD1. TRBV23-1 counts as an open reading frame of uncertain function. The sample was CD8+ T cells sorted from blood. The receptor comes from a human donor in good health. The CDR3 DNA follows: TGCGCCAGCACGAGGGGGCGACCTGTCCACGAGCAGTACTTC. Translating it yields CASTRGRPVHEQYF.